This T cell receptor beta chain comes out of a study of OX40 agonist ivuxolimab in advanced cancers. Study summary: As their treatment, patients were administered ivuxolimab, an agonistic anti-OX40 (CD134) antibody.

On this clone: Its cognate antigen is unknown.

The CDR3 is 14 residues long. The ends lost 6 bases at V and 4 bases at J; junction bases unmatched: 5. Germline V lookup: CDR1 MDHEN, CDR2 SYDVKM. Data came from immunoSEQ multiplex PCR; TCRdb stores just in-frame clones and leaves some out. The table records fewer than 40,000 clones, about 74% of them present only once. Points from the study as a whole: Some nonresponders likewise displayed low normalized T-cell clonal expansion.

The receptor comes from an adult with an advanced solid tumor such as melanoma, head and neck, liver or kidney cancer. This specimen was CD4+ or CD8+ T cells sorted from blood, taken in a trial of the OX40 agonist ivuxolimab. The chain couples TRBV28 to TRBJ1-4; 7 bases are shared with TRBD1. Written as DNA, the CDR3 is TGTGCCAGCAGCTCGGGACAGCTTAATGAAAAACTGTTTTTT. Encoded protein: CASSSGQLNEKLFF.